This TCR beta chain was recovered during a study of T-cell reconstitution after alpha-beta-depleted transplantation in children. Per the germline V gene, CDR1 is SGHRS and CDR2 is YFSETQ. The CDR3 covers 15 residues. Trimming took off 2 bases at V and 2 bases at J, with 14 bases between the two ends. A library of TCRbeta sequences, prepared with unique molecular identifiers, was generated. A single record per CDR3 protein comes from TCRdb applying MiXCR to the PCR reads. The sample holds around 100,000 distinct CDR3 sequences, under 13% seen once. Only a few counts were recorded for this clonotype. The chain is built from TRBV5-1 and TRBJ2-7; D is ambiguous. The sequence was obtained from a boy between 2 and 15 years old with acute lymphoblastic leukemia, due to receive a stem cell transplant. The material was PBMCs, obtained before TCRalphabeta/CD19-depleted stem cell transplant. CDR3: CASSLTPSSTYEQYF. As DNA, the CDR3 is TGCGCCAGCAGCTTAACACCAAGTAGCACCTACGAGCAGTACTTC.